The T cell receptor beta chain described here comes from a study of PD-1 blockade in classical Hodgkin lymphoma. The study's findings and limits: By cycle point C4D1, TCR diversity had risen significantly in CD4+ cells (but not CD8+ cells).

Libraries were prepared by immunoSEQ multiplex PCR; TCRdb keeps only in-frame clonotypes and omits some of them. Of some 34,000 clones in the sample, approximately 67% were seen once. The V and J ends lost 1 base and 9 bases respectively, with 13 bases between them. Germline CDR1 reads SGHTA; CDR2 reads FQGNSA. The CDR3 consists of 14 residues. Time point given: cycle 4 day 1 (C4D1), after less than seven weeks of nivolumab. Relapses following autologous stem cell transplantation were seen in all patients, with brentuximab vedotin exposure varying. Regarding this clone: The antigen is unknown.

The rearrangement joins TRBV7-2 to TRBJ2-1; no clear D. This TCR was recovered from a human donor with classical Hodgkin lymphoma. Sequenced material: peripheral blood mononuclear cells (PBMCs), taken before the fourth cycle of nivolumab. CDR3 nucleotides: TGTGCCAGCAGCTTAGGGGCTGGATGGGGTGAGCAGTTCTTC. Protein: CASSLGAGWGEQFF.